One sample yielded the 17 T cell receptor beta chains listed below, sequenced in a study of CDR3 diversity in severe acne. MiXCR, applied by TCRdb to the PCR reads, yields one record per CDR3 protein. The sample lists approximately 90,000 distinct CDR3 sequences, under 55% occurring once. The sample was blood. All receptors derive from a male donor with severe acne vulgaris.

This clonotype has more than one count but fewer than ten. J is TRBJ2-1 and V is TRBV6-4, with 11 bases matching TRBD2. CDR1 is MRHNA, CDR2 SNTAGT, per germline. CDR3 length: 15 amino acids. V was pared by 3 bases and J by 8 bases, with 6 bases of the junction left unmatched. CDR3 in amino acids: CASSETSGTPDEQFF. The CDR3 DNA follows: TGTGCCAGCAGTGAGACTAGCGGGACCCCGGATGAGCAGTTCTTC.

This chain connects TRBV5-4 to TRBJ2-7; 9 bases map to TRBD2. The CDR3 totals 15 residues. V shed 4 bases, J shed 0 bases, and the junction held 5 bases outside the gene matches. Germline V gives CDR1 SGHNT, CDR2 YYREEE (reference sequence). Here the CDR3 reads CASSRSGRGSYEQYF. CDR3 nucleotide sequence: TGTGCCAGCAGCCGTAGCGGGAGAGGCTCCTACGAGCAGTACTTC.

There are a few counts of this clonotype. The V call is TRBV28, the J call TRBJ2-1; TRBD2 matches at 9 bases. The germline CDR1 and CDR2 sequences are MDHEN and SYDVKM. The junction had 14 bases not matched to a gene; V was cut back by 8 bases and J by 12 bases. The CDR3 has 14 amino acids. The CDR3 bases are TGTGCCAGCCGACCTGGCGGGAGGGCCTCTGGGCAGTTCTTC. This encodes CASRPGGRASGQFF.

This clonotype came up many times. The chain employs TRBV7-9 and TRBJ2-6, with TRBD1 identical over 10 bases. The CDR3 runs to 15 residues. The germline gives CDR1 SEHNR, CDR2 FQNEAQ (reference sequence). The trim removed 7 bases at V and 10 bases at J, leaving 10 bases unmatched. The CDR3 loop is CASTSNLGQGNVLTF. In nucleotides, the CDR3 is TGTGCCAGCACTTCGAACTTGGGACAGGGGAACGTCCTGACTTTC.

A remark on this clonotype: Lacking the conserved final phenylalanine or tryptophan, this CDR3 likely reflects a read error. The chain links TRBV25-1 to TRBJ2-6; a possible D gene is TRBD2 (5 bases). The CDR3 has 17 amino acids. In germline, CDR1 is MGHDK, CDR2 SYGVNS. CDR3 coding DNA: TGTGCCACCAGTGCCCGCGGGTCCTTGGAGGGGGCCAACGTCCTGACTCTC. Residues: CATSARGSLEGANVLTL.

This clonotype was picked up many times. This sequence joins TRBV19 and TRBJ2-1; the D gene is possibly TRBD1 (6 bases). V lost 0 bases and J lost 10, with 25 bases in between. The CDR3 extends over 18 amino acids. Germline CDR1 LNHDA, CDR2 SQIVND (reference sequence). The CDR3 spells CASSIDPRDTPYNTEQFF. CDR3 DNA: TGTGCCAGTAGTATAGATCCTAGGGACACTCCGTACAATACGGAGCAGTTCTTC.

This clonotype has more than one count but fewer than ten. The chain carries TRBV7-9 and TRBJ2-5; 9 nucleotides line up with TRBD1. CDR3 size: 15 residues. Trimming cost V 6 bases and J 3 bases; bases outside gene matches: 8. From germline, CDR1 is SEHNR and CDR2 FQNEAQ (reference sequence). The CDR3 spells CASSFKGQGKETQYF. In DNA, the CDR3 is TGTGCCAGCAGTTTTAAGGGACAGGGAAAAGAGACCCAGTACTTC.

J is TRBJ2-7 and V is TRBV25-1; 7 bases map to TRBD2. This CDR3 is built from 16 residues. Germline assignment: CDR1 MGHDK and CDR2 SYGVNS. J was trimmed by 5 bases and V by 8 bases; bases with no gene match: 18. CDR3 protein: CASLGYAGDTRHEQYF. The CDR3 DNA sequence: TGTGCCAGCCTCGGATATGCGGGAGATACCCGCCACGAGCAGTACTTC.

The rearrangement uses TRBV6-6 and TRBJ2-7; a possible D gene is TRBD1 (5 bases). The CDR3 consists of 14 residues. Germline values: CDR1 MNHNY, CDR2 SVGAGI (reference sequence). V gave up 4 bases and J gave up 1 base, with 11 bases separating them. CDR3 in amino acids: CASSFPGWSYEQYF. DNA of the CDR3: TGTGCCAGCAGTTTCCCAGGGTGGTCCTACGAGCAGTACTTC.

The chain recombines TRBV25-1 with TRBJ1-4, with D uncertain. Germline CDR1 reads MGHDK; CDR2 reads SYGVNS. This CDR3 comprises 12 residues. V gave up 1 base and J gave up 6 bases, with 3 bases separating them. In DNA form, the CDR3 reads TGTGCCAGCAGTGAATTGGATGAAAAACTGTTTTTT. Its protein is CASSELDEKLFF.

The rearrangement uses TRBV25-1 and TRBJ1-1; D call uncertain. The CDR3 runs 18 residues. The germline V gene has CDR1 MGHDK and CDR2 SYGVNS. Trimming shortened V by 1 base and J by 5 bases, and 23 bases separated the two germline ends. DNA of the CDR3: TGTGCCAGCAGTGAATGGGAAATAGGCCACTCAGCAAAAACTGAAGCTTTCTTT. Its protein product is CASSEWEIGHSAKTEAFF.

Ten or more counts support this clonotype. This chain links TRBV5-1 with TRBJ2-3; the D gene is possibly TRBD2 (6 bases). Germline CDR1 SGHRS, CDR2 YFSETQ. The CDR3 totals 13 residues. The V end lost 4 bases, the J end lost 5 bases, and 11 bases lay between the germline ends. The CDR3 DNA sequence: TGCGCCAGCAGCATGGGAGGTGGAGATACGCAGTATTTT. Its protein is CASSMGGGDTQYF.

Comment on this clonotype: At one end the junction does not follow the germline gene, possibly because of a read error. CDR3 nucleotides: TGTGCCAGCAGCCATGACCGACAGGGGGTTTCCTTC. Amino acid sequence: CASSHDRQGVSF. The chain recombines TRBV3-1 with TRBJ1-2; 9 nucleotides agree with TRBD1. The CDR3 is 12 amino acids. In germline, CDR1 is LGHDT, CDR2 YNNKEL (reference sequence).

The sample holds one count of this clonotype. The rearrangement joins TRBV5-6 to TRBJ2-2, with D hard to call. The V end lost 4 bases, the J end lost 7 bases, and 14 bases lay between the germline ends. CDR1 is SGHDT, CDR2 YYEEEE, per germline. The CDR3 totals 14 residues. For the CDR3, the DNA is TGTGCCAGCAGCCCGGCCGGTGGGGACGGGGAGCTGTTTTTT. Protein product: CASSPAGGDGELFF.

This clonotype was counted ten times or more. The rearrangement links TRBV6-2 or TRBV6-3 to TRBJ2-3, with D perhaps TRBD2 (6 bases). The CDR3 covers 16 residues. The V gene lost 2 bases and the J gene lost 2 bases, with 14 bases spanning the gap. CDR1 is MNHEY and CDR2 is SVGEGT in the germline V gene. The CDR3 DNA reads TGTGCCAGCAGTTACATCCTAGCGTCTAACACAGATACGCAGTATTTT. This sequence encodes CASSYILASNTDTQYF.

The chain recombines TRBV6-1 with TRBJ2-6; D call uncertain. The CDR3 length is 13 residues. The ends were cut back, 4 bases at V and 2 bases at J, with 3 bases in the middle. The germline CDR1 and CDR2 sequences are MNHNS and SASEGT. The CDR3 nucleotides read TGTGCCAGCAGTGGGACTGGGGCCAACGTCCTGACTTTC. Amino acid sequence: CASSGTGANVLTF.

V is TRBV20-1 and J is TRBJ2-7, with TRBD2 as a possible D gene (6 bases). CDR3 length: 14 amino acids. Looked up from germline, CDR1 is DFQATT and CDR2 is SNEGSKA (reference sequence). CDR3 loop: CDARGTGGIYEQYF. The CDR3 nucleotides read TGCGATGCTAGAGGGACTGGCGGTATCTACGAGCAGTACTTC.